Below are 27 T cell receptor beta chains sequenced from a single sample in a study of cytomegalovirus exposure and HLA in healthy donors. Primers: 60 Vbeta forward and 13 Jbeta reverse. Assay: immunoSEQ multiplex PCR; the TCRdb copy retains only in-frame clones and omits some. The profile shows 200,000 to 250,000 clones, approximately 80% of them singletons. Sequenced input: PBMCs. The receptors here all came from a man aged 25-40 years in good health and CMV-seronegative.

The chain joins TRBV7-6 to TRBJ1-2; 7 bases line up with TRBD1. V was pared by 2 bases and J by 8 bases, with 2 bases of the junction left unmatched. CDR1 and CDR2 from the germline V gene are SGHVS and FNYEAQ. The CDR3 is 12 residues long. As DNA, the CDR3 is TGTGCCAGCAGCTTAACAGGGGAAGGCTACACCTTC. As protein: CASSLTGEGYTF.

The chain links TRBV29-1 to TRBJ1-2; D is perhaps TRBD1 (6 bases). CDR3 length: 15 amino acids. V was pared by 2 bases and J by 2 bases, with 15 bases between. Germline CDR1 SQVTM, CDR2 ANQGSEA. The CDR3 DNA reads TGCAGCGTTGAACATACTACAGGGAAGAACTATGGCTACACCTTC. Encoded protein: CSVEHTTGKNYGYTF.

This rearrangement joins TRBV4-1 to TRBJ1-3; TRBD1 agrees at 9 bases. V was pared by 7 bases and J by 4 bases, with 8 bases of the junction left unmatched. The CDR3 runs 15 residues. The germline CDR1 and CDR2 sequences are MGHRA and YSYEKL. In DNA, the CDR3 is TGCGCCAGCATCACGGACAGGGGAGAAGGAAACACCATATATTTT. Protein: CASITDRGEGNTIYF.

This clone was counted a few times. The chain carries TRBV6-5 and TRBJ2-3; TRBD2 might be the D (6 bases). Trimming removed 4 bases at V and 3 bases at J, with 8 bases between. The CDR3 length is 13 residues. The germline V gene encodes CDR1 MNHEY and CDR2 SVGAGI. CDR3 amino acids: CASSSGETDTQYF. CDR3 coding DNA: TGTGCCAGCAGTTCGGGGGAGACAGATACGCAGTATTTT.

The rearrangement joins TRBV27 to TRBJ1-2; D not certain. Germline values: CDR1 MNHEY, CDR2 SMNVEV (reference sequence). Trimming took 4 bases from V and 2 from J, leaving 11 bases between them. The CDR3 has 14 amino acids. In DNA form, the CDR3 reads TGTGCCAGCAGTTACAGACACGCAAACTATGGCTACACCTTC. This encodes CASSYRHANYGYTF.

Comment on this clone: The germline gene is not matched at one end of the junction; a read error may be the cause. The chain joins TRBV7-7 to TRBJ1-2; maybe TRBD1 (6 bases). Germline CDR1 reads SSHAT; CDR2 reads FNYEAQ (reference sequence). The CDR3 consists of 16 residues. Here the CDR3 reads CASSFQSLRGGDGYTF. CDR3 in DNA: TGTGCTAGCAGCTTCCAGTCCTTGAGAGGGGGTGACGGCTACACCTTC. The variable domain in full, completed from reference TRBV7-7 and TRBJ1-2, reads GAGVSQSPRYKVTKRGQDVTLRCDPISSHATLYWYQQALGQGPEFLTYFNYEAQPDKSGLPSDRFSAERPEGSISTLTIQRTEQRDSAMYRCASSFQSLRGGDGYTFGSGTRLTVV.

The V call is TRBV7-9, the J call TRBJ2-1; 7 bases align to TRBD1. Germline V gene data show CDR1 as SEHNR and CDR2 as FQNEAQ (reference sequence). This CDR3 region has 15 residues. The ends lost 2 bases at V and 8 bases at J; junction bases unmatched: 9. The CDR3 spells CASSLPSEGGYEQFF. The CDR3 DNA follows: TGTGCCAGCAGCTTACCCTCCGAAGGGGGCTATGAGCAGTTCTTC.

This clone has only a few counts. The chain joins TRBV9 to TRBJ2-5, with 16 positions matching TRBD2. CDR3 size: 16 residues. Trimming removed 4 bases from V and 5 bases from J; junction bases left unmatched: 5. Germline V lookup: CDR1 SGDLS, CDR2 YYNGEE. The CDR3 loop is CASSMGLAGGPETQYF. CDR3 nucleotide sequence: TGTGCCAGCAGCATGGGACTAGCGGGGGGGCCGGAGACCCAGTACTTC.

The chain carries TRBV2 and TRBJ2-7; 11 nucleotides agree with TRBD1. This CDR3 has 15 residues. V gave up 3 bases and J gave up 2 bases; unmatched junction bases: 3. CDR1 and CDR2 from the germline V gene are SNHLY and FYNNEI. This CDR3 is CASSEGTGGAYEQYF. CDR3 nucleotides: TGTGCCAGCAGTGAGGGGACAGGGGGGGCCTACGAGCAGTACTTC.

The chain joins TRBV19 to TRBJ1-1; TRBD1 matches at 8 bases. V dropped 1 base and J dropped 6; count of bases not matched to a gene: 13. Germline CDR1 LNHDA, CDR2 SQIVND (reference sequence). The CDR3 has 17 amino acids. The CDR3 sequence is CASSIVQGAGEVAEAFF. DNA of the CDR3: TGTGCCAGTAGTATAGTCCAGGGGGCGGGAGAAGTAGCTGAAGCTTTCTTT.

This sequence joins TRBV7-6 and TRBJ1-4, with D possibly matching TRBD1 (6 bases). Trimming took 4 bases from V and 4 from J, leaving 13 bases between them. The CDR3 runs 15 residues. Germline loops: CDR1 SGHVS, CDR2 FNYEAQ. The CDR3 DNA reads TGTGCCAGCAGCTCTACAGGGTCGCGTAATGAAAAACTGTTTTTT. This gives the protein CASSSTGSRNEKLFF. The full variable domain, with the rest looked up from reference TRBV7-6 and TRBJ1-4, is GAGVSQSPRYKVTKRGQDVALRCDPISGHVSLYWYRQALGQGPEFLTYFNYEAQQDKSGLPNDRFSAERPEGSISTLTIQRTEQRDSAMYRCASSSTGSRNEKLFFGSGTQLSVL.

The V gene is TRBV9, the J gene TRBJ1-1; 7 bases fit TRBD1. V shed 2 bases, J shed 4 bases, and the junction held 11 bases outside the gene matches. Germline CDR1 SGDLS, CDR2 YYNGEE. This CDR3 contains 16 residues. CDR3 loop: CASSVGQVPPFTEAFF. In DNA form, the CDR3 reads TGTGCCAGCAGCGTCGGACAGGTCCCGCCCTTCACTGAAGCTTTCTTT.

The sample holds one count of this clone. V is TRBV5-8 and J is TRBJ1-1; no definite D call. The CDR3 loop spans 13 amino acids. Germline CDR1 reads SGHTS; CDR2 reads YDEGEE. Trimming took off 0 bases at V and 10 bases at J, with 13 bases between the two ends. As DNA, the CDR3 is TGTGCCAGCAGCTTGGGGCAGGCCGCTTTAGCTTTCTTT. This translates into CASSLGQAALAFF.

The J gene is TRBJ2-5, the V gene TRBV5-4; perhaps TRBD1 as D (6 bases). Trimming shortened V by 4 bases and J by 3 bases, and 10 bases separated the two germline ends. Germline V lookup: CDR1 SGHNT, CDR2 YYREEE (reference sequence). The CDR3 is 13 residues long. The CDR3 nucleotides are TGTGCCAGCAGCCTATACAGGGAAGAGACCCAGTACTTC. It encodes CASSLYREETQYF. Combining the CDR3 with reference TRBV5-4 and TRBJ2-5 gives the whole variable domain ETGVTQSPTHLIKTRGQQVTLRCSSQSGHNTVSWYQQALGQGPQFIFQYYREEENGRGNFPPRFSGLQFPNYSSELNVNALELDDSALYLCASSLYREETQYFGPGTRLLVL.

The chain employs TRBV5-6 and TRBJ2-7; TRBD1 is a possible D gene (5 bases). V gave up 0 bases and J gave up 1 base, with 11 bases separating them. The CDR3 totals 15 residues. CDR1 SGHDT and CDR2 YYEEEE come from the germline V gene. The CDR3 protein is CASSLESQGSYEQYF. CDR3 DNA sequence: TGTGCCAGCAGCTTGGAGTCCCAGGGATCCTACGAGCAGTACTTC.

V and J are TRBV7-2 and TRBJ1-2, with D hard to call. CDR3 size: 14 residues. Germline V gene sequence: CDR1 SGHTA, CDR2 FQGNSA. Trimming stripped 3 bases from V and 4 bases from J, with 12 bases between. CDR3 in amino acids: CASSLPVAPYGYTF. The CDR3 DNA reads as TGTGCCAGCAGCTTGCCAGTGGCCCCCTATGGCTACACCTTC.

This chain uses TRBV4-2 with TRBJ1-5, with 10 bases that match TRBD1. The trim removed 1 base at V and 6 bases at J, leaving 9 bases unmatched. Germline lookup yields CDR1 LGHNA and CDR2 YNFKEQ. This CDR3 region has 17 residues. For the CDR3, the DNA is TGTGCCAGCAGCCAAGTACGGGAGACAGGGGGCGTTCAGCCCCAGCATTTT. Translating it yields CASSQVRETGGVQPQHF.

The V gene is TRBV9, the J gene TRBJ1-6; D remains ambiguous. CDR3 length equals 17 residues. CDR1 is SGDLS, CDR2 YYNGEE, per germline. V was shortened by 3 bases and J by 0 bases, with 13 bases between the two germline ends. The DNA of the CDR3 is TGTGCCAGCAGCGCCGGAGGAGGGAGCTCCTATAATTCACCCCTCCACTTT. Amino acids: CASSAGGGSSYNSPLHF.

The genes are TRBV7-6 and TRBJ2-5; weak D call: TRBD1 (5 bases). The CDR3 has 15 amino acids. Germline CDR1 SGHVS, CDR2 FNYEAQ. The V and J ends lost 7 bases and 1 base respectively, with 16 bases between them. CDR3 region: CASTAGSGFQETQYF. CDR3 coding DNA: TGTGCCAGCACAGCAGGGTCTGGGTTCCAAGAGACCCAGTACTTC.

A few counts support this clone. The rearrangement joins TRBV5-1 to TRBJ1-1; 9 positions match TRBD1. J gave up 3 bases and V 4 bases, and 4 bases lay outside the gene matches. The germline gives CDR1 SGHRS, CDR2 YFSETQ. The CDR3 length is 14 residues. The CDR3 DNA reads as TGCGCCAGCAGCCTGGACAGGGGAGACACTGAAGCTTTCTTT. Amino acid sequence: CASSLDRGDTEAFF. Full variable domain (remainder filled in from reference TRBV5-1 and TRBJ1-1): KAGVTQTPRYLIKTRGQQVTLSCSPISGHRSVSWYQQTPGQGLQFLFEYFSETQRNKGNFPGRFSGRQFSNSRSEMNVSTLELGDSALYLCASSLDRGDTEAFFGQGTRLTVV.

This clone was counted once. The rearrangement uses TRBV6-5 and TRBJ1-2; D is uncertain. The CDR3 is 14 amino acids. Trimming shortened V by 2 bases and J by 6 bases, and 13 bases separated the two germline ends. Germline V gene sequence: CDR1 MNHEY, CDR2 SVGAGI. The CDR3 coding sequence is TGTGCCAGCAGTTACAGGAGGGTGGCTGATGGCTACACCTTC. Translating gives CASSYRRVADGYTF.

The chain carries TRBV2 and TRBJ1-2; unclear D gene. Trimming took 0 bases from V and 9 from J, leaving 23 bases between them. CDR3 length: 17 amino acids. Per the germline V gene, CDR1 is SNHLY and CDR2 is FYNNEI. CDR3 nucleotide sequence: TGTGCCAGCAGTGAAGCTGGAGGCACCTCTTGGAGTCAAAGCTACACCTTC. This sequence encodes CASSEAGGTSWSQSYTF.

J is TRBJ1-4 and V is TRBV2, with 7 bases aligning to TRBD1. The V gene end was trimmed by 9 bases and the J gene end by 0 bases; junction bases not matched to a gene: 7. Per the germline V gene, CDR1 is SNHLY and CDR2 is FYNNEI. This CDR3 spans 15 amino acids. The CDR3 reads CASNPGTATNEKLFF. DNA for the CDR3: TGTGCCAGTAACCCCGGGACAGCAACTAATGAAAAACTGTTTTTT.

This clone has only one observation. This chain uses TRBV7-9 with TRBJ2-5; D is unclear. The CDR3 is made up of 10 amino acids. V was clipped by 10 bases and J by 1 base, with 4 bases between them. Germline V gene lookup returns CDR1 SEHNR and CDR2 FQNEAQ (reference sequence). Here the CDR3 DNA reads TGTGCCACCTCCCAAGAGACCCAGTACTTC. It codes for CATSQETQYF.

The chain is built from TRBV6-5 and TRBJ2-3; 13 nucleotides align to TRBD2. J lost 5 bases, V lost 6 bases, and 5 bases had no gene match. Germline V gives CDR1 MNHEY, CDR2 SVGAGI. The CDR3 is 15 residues long. CDR3 sequence reads: CASSPLAGGLDTQYF. The CDR3 DNA reads TGTGCCAGCAGCCCACTAGCGGGGGGGCTAGATACGCAGTATTTT.

The chain has TRBV6-5 and TRBJ2-1; 13 positions agree with TRBD2. V lost 6 bases, J lost 14 bases, and 10 bases stayed unmatched. This CDR3 region has 14 residues. Germline CDR1 is MNHEY and CDR2 is SVGAGI. The CDR3 protein is CASRPTSGGAVEFF. The DNA of the CDR3 is TGTGCCAGCAGGCCAACTAGCGGGGGGGCTGTGGAGTTCTTC.

The chain combines TRBV5-1 with TRBJ2-3, with 10 bases that match TRBD1. Germline V gene data show CDR1 as SGHRS and CDR2 as YFSETQ. With V trimmed by 2 bases and J by 2 bases, 8 bases remained unmatched. The CDR3 has 17 amino acids. Here the CDR3 DNA reads TGCGCCAGCAGCTTCTCGACAGGGGGCTTAGCCACAGATACGCAGTATTTT. This sequence encodes CASSFSTGGLATDTQYF.